This TCR beta chain is drawn from a study of T cells after yellow fever vaccination. With regard to this clonotype: The antigen is unknown.

Study-wide results and caveats: A weaker but faster secondary response was observed, peaking on day 5 versus 15. Shared CD4/CD8 clonotypes were a small share, likely from convergent recombination.

The CDR3 totals 15 residues. CDR1 is DFQATT, CDR2 SNEGSKA, per germline (reference sequence). V lost 3 bases and J lost 2; bases outside the gene matches: 4. Production of TCR cDNA was by 5'RACE template switching, which also added a universal primer site and UMIs. MiXCR, applied by TCRdb to the 5' RACE reads, yields one record per CDR3 protein. The sample records approximately 110,000 distinct CDR3 sequences, around 7.7% being singletons. The clonotype comes from a man between 18 and 35 years old who received the YFV17D yellow fever vaccine. J is TRBJ2-5 and V is TRBV20-1; TRBD2 matches 12 bases. Sequenced here: CD4+ T cells sorted from PBMCs, sampled roughly 10 days after the first yellow fever vaccination. The CDR3 DNA sequence: TGCAGTGCTAGGCCCGGACTAGCGGGGCAAGAGACCCAGTACTTC. The encoded protein is CSARPGLAGQETQYF.